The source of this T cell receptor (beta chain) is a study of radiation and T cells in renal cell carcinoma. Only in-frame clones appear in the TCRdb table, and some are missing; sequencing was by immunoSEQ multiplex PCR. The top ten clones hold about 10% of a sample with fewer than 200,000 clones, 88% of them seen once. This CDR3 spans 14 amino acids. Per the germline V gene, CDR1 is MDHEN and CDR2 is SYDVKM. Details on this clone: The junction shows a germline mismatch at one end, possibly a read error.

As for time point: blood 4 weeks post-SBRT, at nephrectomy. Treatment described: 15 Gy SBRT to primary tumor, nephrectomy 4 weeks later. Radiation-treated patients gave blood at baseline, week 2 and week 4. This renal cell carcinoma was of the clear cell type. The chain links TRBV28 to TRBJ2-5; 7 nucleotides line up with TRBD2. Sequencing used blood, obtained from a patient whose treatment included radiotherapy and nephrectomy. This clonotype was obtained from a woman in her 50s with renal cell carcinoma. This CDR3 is CASRGAGNQVTQYF. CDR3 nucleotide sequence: TGTGCCAGCAGAGGAGCGGGGAACCAAGTGACCCAGTACTTC.